Each of the 9 T cell receptor beta chains below was sequenced from the same sample in a study of blood T cells in healthy people across ages. Primed by a sample-barcoded 5' primer and a J-beta primer mix, a second PCR proceeded for 7 to 11 cycles. MiXCR, run by TCRdb on the 5' RACE reads, gives a single entry per CDR3 protein. The profile shows about 620,000 distinct CDR3 sequences, approximately 52% of them singletons. The sample taken for sequencing was blood. The source of these receptors is a woman aged 80 or older in good health.

This clonotype was found many times. J is TRBJ2-5 and V is TRBV29-1, with D perhaps matching TRBD2 (6 bases). The CDR3 covers 12 residues. Trimming pared 4 bases from V and 5 bases from J, leaving 11 bases between. Germline V lookup: CDR1 SQVTM, CDR2 ANQGSEA. CDR3 in amino acids: CSVVEGRETQYF. The CDR3 DNA is TGCAGCGTTGTGGAGGGTAGGGAGACCCAGTACTTC.

In its sample, this clonotype was seen many times. The chain carries TRBV6-6 and TRBJ2-2; the match to TRBD1 covers 11 bases. This CDR3 comprises 15 residues. Germline trimming cut 5 bases from V and 5 bases from J; bases unmatched to any gene: 4. From germline, CDR1 is MNHNY and CDR2 SVGAGI (reference sequence). CDR3: CASSTGTGGTGELFF. The CDR3 DNA reads as TGTGCCAGCAGTACCGGGACAGGGGGAACCGGGGAGCTGTTTTTT.

Concerning this clonotype itself: This may stem from a read error, because a much larger clone lies one nucleotide away. Here the CDR3 reads CSARDISSSEANVLTF. The DNA for the CDR3 is TGCAGTGCTAGAGATATCAGTAGCTCTGAGGCCAACGTCCTGACTTTC. V usage is TRBV20-1 and J usage is TRBJ2-6; the D is unclear. The CDR3 has 16 residues. Per germline, CDR1 DFQATT and CDR2 SNEGSKA (reference sequence).

V usage is TRBV12-3 or TRBV12-4 and J usage is TRBJ2-3; D not resolved. The CDR3 has 15 amino acids. V lost 6 bases and J lost 4, with 17 bases in between. The CDR3 sequence: CASSVTRVRADTQYF. DNA of the CDR3: TGTGCCAGCAGCGTCACAAGGGTCAGAGCAGATACGCAGTATTTT.

The chain is built from TRBV9 and TRBJ1-5; D perhaps matches TRBD1 (6 bases). V was shortened by 2 bases and J by 7 bases, with 16 bases between the two germline ends. Germline assignment: CDR1 SGDLS and CDR2 YYNGEE. The CDR3 is 15 residues long. CDR3 sequence: CASSVSRGVGQPQHF. The CDR3 DNA sequence: TGTGCCAGCAGCGTTTCGAGGGGGGTCGGCCAGCCCCAGCATTTT. The entire variable domain, with the rest obtained from reference TRBV9 and TRBJ1-5, is as follows: DSGVTQTPKHLITATGQRVTLRCSPRSGDLSVYWYQQSLDQGLQFLIQYYNGEERAKGNILERFSAQQFPDLHSELNLSSLELGDSALYFCASSVSRGVGQPQHFGDGTRLSIL.

This clonotype was seen many times. The chain combines TRBV6-1 with TRBJ1-2; D is undetermined. CDR1 MNHNS and CDR2 SASEGT come from the germline V gene. This CDR3 region has 13 residues. With 4 bases removed from V and 4 bases from J, the gap between germline ends came to 10 bases. The CDR3 DNA reads TGTGCCAGCAGTGTAAAGGGATCCTATGGCTACACCTTC. Protein product: CASSVKGSYGYTF.

This clonotype was seen only a few times. The genes are TRBV9 and TRBJ2-1, with D possibly being TRBD1 or TRBD2 (5 bases each). The CDR3 runs to 16 residues. CDR1 SGDLS and CDR2 YYNGEE come from the germline V gene. The V gene lost 6 bases and the J gene lost 0 bases, with 16 bases spanning the gap. As DNA, the CDR3 is TGTGCCAGCACCCCGAGAGGGGATAGCTCCTACAATGAGCAGTTCTTC. Translation gives CASTPRGDSSYNEQFF.

V and J are TRBV6-1 and TRBJ1-5, with 7 bases aligning to TRBD1. Germline-derived CDR1 and CDR2 are MNHNS and SASEGT. This CDR3 contains 16 residues. The trim removed 5 bases at V and 0 bases at J, leaving 7 bases unmatched. CDR3 bases: TGTGCCAGCAGTTGGGACAGAAGAAATAGCAATCAGCCCCAGCATTTT. Translating it yields CASSWDRRNSNQPQHF.

This clonotype was observed a single time. The chain recombines TRBV6-1 with TRBJ2-7, with 10 bases identical to TRBD1. J gave up 1 base and V 6 bases, and 6 bases lay outside the gene matches. Germline CDR1 and CDR2: MNHNS and SASEGT. The CDR3 totals 15 residues. In nucleotides, the CDR3 is TGTGCCAGCAGAGTACCGGGACAGGGGTCCTACGAGCAGTACTTC. Protein sequence: CASRVPGQGSYEQYF.